This TCR beta chain was captured in a study of cytomegalovirus exposure and HLA in healthy donors. Notes on the study in general: At a 0.05 false discovery rate, a later analysis found approximately 15,000 TCR beta sequences to be associated with HLA alleles. In most subjects, TCR beta sequences reportedly gave accurate predictions of HLA-A and HLA-B alleles.

Amplification used 60 Vbeta primers and 13 Jbeta primers. Sequencing used immunoSEQ multiplex PCR; TCRdb keeps in-frame clones, though not all of them. Found here are approximately 150,000 clones, around nine tenths of them singletons; the top ten hold 0.85%. The CDR3 has 16 amino acids. Germline-derived CDR1 and CDR2 are MDHEN and SYDVKM. V was clipped by 6 bases and J by 3 bases, with 21 bases between them. Healthy bone marrow donors made up the donor group. Concerning this clone: The antigen is unknown.

J is TRBJ2-7 and V is TRBV28; possible D gene TRBD1, 6 bases. The TCR originated in a woman aged 25 to 39 in good health and CMV-seronegative. Specimen: PBMCs. CDR3 residues: CASSPIGPTGNYEQYF. CDR3 in DNA: TGTGCCAGCAGCCCCATTGGACCCACAGGGAACTACGAGCAGTACTTC. The complete variable domain, with remaining parts taken from reference TRBV28 and TRBJ2-7, reads DVKVTQSSRYLVKRTGEKVFLECVQDMDHENMFWYRQDPGLGLRLIYFSYDVKMKEKGDIPEGYSVSREKKERFSLILESASTNQTSMYLCASSPIGPTGNYEQYFGPGTRLTVT.